The entry that follows covers one T cell receptor (beta chain) sequence. Its specificity is unknown. The time point is: late sampling 161 to 241 days after vaccination in three convalescent patients. Noted treatment: approximately nine-day PBMC culture with coronavirus spike peptide pools or control peptides (ViraFEST assay). The sample is drawn from a study of vaccination and CD4 T cells after COVID-19. The Oncomine TCR Beta short-read assay was applied to DNA of cultured CD4+ T cells. Investigators obtained genomic DNA by extraction from cultured CD4+ T cells. TCRdb re-called the PCR reads with MiXCR, one entry per CDR3 protein. The data show about 20,000 distinct CDR3 sequences, roughly 35% seen once. V lost 6 bases, J lost 4 bases, and 5 bases stayed unmatched. The CDR3 length is 14 residues. The V gene's germline CDR1 is MNHEY and CDR2 SMNVEV (reference sequence).

The sample consisted of CD4+ T cells from blood, cultured in vitro, taken about 7 months after SARS-CoV-2 vaccination. The chain links TRBV27 to TRBJ2-5; 10 bases match TRBD2. The clonotype comes from a human donor who had recovered from COVID-19. CDR3 bases: TGTGCCAGCAGCTCAGCGGGAGGGACAGAGACCCAGTACTTC. This codes for CASSSAGGTETQYF.